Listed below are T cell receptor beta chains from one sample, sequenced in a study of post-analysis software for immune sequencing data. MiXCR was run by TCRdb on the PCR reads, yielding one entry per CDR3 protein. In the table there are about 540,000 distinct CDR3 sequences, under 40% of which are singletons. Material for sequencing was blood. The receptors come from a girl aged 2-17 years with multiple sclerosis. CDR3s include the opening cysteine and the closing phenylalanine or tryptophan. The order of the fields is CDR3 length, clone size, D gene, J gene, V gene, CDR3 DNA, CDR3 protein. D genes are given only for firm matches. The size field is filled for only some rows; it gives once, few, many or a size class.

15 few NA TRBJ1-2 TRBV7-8 TGTGCCAGCAGCTTAGTCCTGCCAGGGACAAACGGCTACACCTTC CASSLVLPGTNGYTF
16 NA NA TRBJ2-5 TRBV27 TGTGCCAGCAGAGTCCCCCCCGGGACCCTAGGGGAGACCCAGTACTTC CASRVPPGTLGETQYF
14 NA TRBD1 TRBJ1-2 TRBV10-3 TGTGCCATCAGCGAAGACAGGGGGCAAGGTGGCTACACCTTC CAISEDRGQGGYTF
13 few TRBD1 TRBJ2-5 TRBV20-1 TGCAGTGCACGAACAGGGGGCATGGAGACCCAGTACTTC CSARTGGMETQYF
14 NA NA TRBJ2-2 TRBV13 TGTGCCAGCAGCTTAGAGATGTCCACCGGGGCGCTGTTTTTT CASSLEMSTGALFF
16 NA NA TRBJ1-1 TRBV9 TGTGCCAGCAGCGTGCAGACCCGACAGCTGAACACTGAAGCTTTCTTT CASSVQTRQLNTEAFF
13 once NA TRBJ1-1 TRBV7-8 TGTGCCAGCAGCTTAGTCGACTCCGGGGAAGCTTTCTTT CASSLVDSGEAFF
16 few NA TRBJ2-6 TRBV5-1 TGCGCCAGCAGCCTGGGGACATTTTCTGGGGCCAACGTCCTGACTTTC CASSLGTFSGANVLTF
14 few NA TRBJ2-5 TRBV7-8 TGTGCCAGCAGCTTAGTTAGGGTCGTAGAGACCCAGTACTTC CASSLVRVVETQYF
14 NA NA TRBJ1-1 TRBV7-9 TGTGCCAGCAGCACAACAGTGACGAACACTGAAGCTTTCTTT CASSTTVTNTEAFF
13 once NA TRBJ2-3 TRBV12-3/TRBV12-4 TGTGCCAGCAGTTTACAGACAACAGATGCGCAGTATTTT CASSLQTTDAQYF
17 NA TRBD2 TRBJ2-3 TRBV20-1 TGCAGTGCTAGAGGCGGGGAGGGTCTCTCTAGCACAGATACGCAGTATTTT CSARGGEGLSSTDTQYF
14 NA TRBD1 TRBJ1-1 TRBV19 TGTGCCAGTAGTACCTCGGGACAGGGGGCTGAAGCTTTCTTT CASSTSGQGAEAFF
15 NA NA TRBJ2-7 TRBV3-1 TGTGCCAGCAGCCAGAGGGGCTACGGTGGCTACGAGCAGTACTTC CASSQRGYGGYEQYF
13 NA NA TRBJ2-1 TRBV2 TGTGCCAGCAGTGAAATGGTAGAGAATGAGCAGTTCTTC CASSEMVENEQFF
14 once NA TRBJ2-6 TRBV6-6 TGTGCCTCCTATTCATCTAGCTGGGCCAACGTCCTGACTTTC CASYSSSWANVLTF
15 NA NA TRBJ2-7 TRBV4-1 TGCGCCAGCAGCCAACTACAGGAAGAATCCTACGAGCAGTACTTC CASSQLQEESYEQYF
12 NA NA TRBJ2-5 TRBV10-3 TGTGCCATCGGGGGGGCCGGAGAGACCCAGTACTTC CAIGGAGETQYF
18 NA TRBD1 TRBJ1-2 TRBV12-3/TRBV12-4 TGTGCCAGCGACGGGGGACAGGGGGCAGCAAGGACCTCCTACGGCTACACCTTC CASDGGQGAARTSYGYTF
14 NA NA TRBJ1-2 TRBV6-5 TGTGCCAGCAGTACGTGGGGACAAGGGCTCGGCTACACCTTC CASSTWGQGLGYTF
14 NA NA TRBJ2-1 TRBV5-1 TGCGCCAGCAGCTTGGAGTCGGTGAACAATGAGCAGTTCTTC CASSLESVNNEQFF
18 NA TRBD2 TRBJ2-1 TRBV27 TGTGCCAGCAGTCGGGGACTAGCGGGATCAGCCGGTTTCAATGAGCAGTTCTTC CASSRGLAGSAGFNEQFF
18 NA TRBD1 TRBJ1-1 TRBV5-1 TGCGCCAGCAGCTTTCGAGGAGGACAGGGTATCCAGAACACTGAAGCTTTCTTT CASSFRGGQGIQNTEAFF
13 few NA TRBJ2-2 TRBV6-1 TGTGCCAGCCGGCAGGTTACTAACGGGGAGCTGTTTTTT CASRQVTNGELFF
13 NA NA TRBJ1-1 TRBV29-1 TGCAGCGGGATGGAGACGGCTCGCGATGAAGCTTTCTTT CSGMETARDEAFF
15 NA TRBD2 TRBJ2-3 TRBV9 TGTGCCAGCAGCGTAGTGAGCGGGGGTACAGATACGCAGTATTTT CASSVVSGGTDTQYF
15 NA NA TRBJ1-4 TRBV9 TGTGCCAGCAGCGTATCTGGGGCAACTAATGAAAAACTGTTTTTT CASSVSGATNEKLFF
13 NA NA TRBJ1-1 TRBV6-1 TGTGCCAGCACGGCCGGGGGTAGGACTGAAGCTTTCTTT CASTAGGRTEAFF
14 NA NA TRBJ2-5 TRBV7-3 TGTACCAGCAGCTTTCGTGGGACCCAAGAGACCCAGTACTTC CTSSFRGTQETQYF
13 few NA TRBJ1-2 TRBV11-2 TGTGCCAGCAGCTTAGGAAACGGGGGTGGCTACACCTTC CASSLGNGGGYTF
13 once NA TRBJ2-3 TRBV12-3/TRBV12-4 TGTGCCGGCAGCCAACTAGACCTCTACACGCAGTATTTT CAGSQLDLYTQYF
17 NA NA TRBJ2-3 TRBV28 TGTGCCAGCAGTCCGAATATCGGCAGGTGGGTTGGAGATACGCAGTATTTT CASSPNIGRWVGDTQYF
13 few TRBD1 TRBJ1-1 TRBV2 TGTGCCTGTCGGGACAGGGTTTACACTGAAGCTTTCTTT CACRDRVYTEAFF
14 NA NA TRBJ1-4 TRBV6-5 TGTGCCAGCAGCCGTGGGGTCGCTAATGAAAAACTGTTTTTT CASSRGVANEKLFF
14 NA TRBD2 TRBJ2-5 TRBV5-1 TGCGCCAGCAAGAGGGGGACTAGCTCAGAGACCCAGTACTTC CASKRGTSSETQYF
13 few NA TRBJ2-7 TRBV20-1 TGCAGTGCCCCCGAGACAGACGACTACGAGCAGTACTTC CSAPETDDYEQYF
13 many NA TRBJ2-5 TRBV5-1 TGTGCCAGCAGTTCGGGATTCCAAGAGACCCAGTACTTC CASSSGFQETQYF
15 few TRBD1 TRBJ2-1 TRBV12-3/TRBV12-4 TGTGCCAGCAGCCAGGGGGCACTAGTTGGCAATGAGCAGTTCTTC CASSQGALVGNEQFF
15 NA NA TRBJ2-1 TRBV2 TGTGCCAGCAGTGATCAGGGTCAGACCTACAATGAGCAGTTCTTC CASSDQGQTYNEQFF
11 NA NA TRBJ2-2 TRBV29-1 TGCAGCGCGACTTCTACCGGGGAGCTGTTTTTT CSATSTGELFF
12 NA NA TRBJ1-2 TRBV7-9 TGTGCCAGCAGCTTAGTTGCATTGGGCTACACCTTC CASSLVALGYTF
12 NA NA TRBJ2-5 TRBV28 TGTGCCAGCAGTGGGGACGGATCGAAGCAGTACTTC CASSGDGSKQYF
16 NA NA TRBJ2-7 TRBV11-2 TGTGCCAGCAGCTTAGTCTCCGGGGGCCCTCCCTACGAGCAGTACTTC CASSLVSGGPPYEQYF
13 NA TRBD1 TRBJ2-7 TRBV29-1 TGCAGCGTTGAGGGACAGTCTGGCTACGAGCAGTACTTC CSVEGQSGYEQYF
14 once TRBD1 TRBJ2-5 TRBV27 TGTGCCAGCGGCTGGACAGGGTTGCAAGAGACCCAGTACTTC CASGWTGLQETQYF
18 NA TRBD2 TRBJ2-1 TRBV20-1 TGCAGTGCTAGAAGCGGGGCGCAGCGGGGGCCCCTCGACAATGAGCAGTTCTTC CSARSGAQRGPLDNEQFF